The next 17 T cell receptor beta chains were all read from a single sample in a study of early T cells in non-severe SARS-CoV-2 infection. TCRdb ran MiXCR on the 5' RACE reads and lists one entry per CDR3 protein. The profile covers roughly 80,000 distinct CDR3 sequences, with 10% to 12% appearing a single time and 12% taken by the ten largest. The source material was whole blood, sampled at baseline. These receptors originate from an adult who was a healthcare worker with PCR-confirmed SARS-CoV-2 infection or an uninfected control (not recorded which).

This clonotype appeared a single time. The J gene is TRBJ2-7, the V gene TRBV9; 13 bases are a match to TRBD2. This CDR3 has 15 residues. V dropped 4 bases and J dropped 4; count of bases not matched to a gene: 5. The germline V gene has CDR1 SGDLS and CDR2 YYNGEE. The CDR3 is CASSPTSGGAYEQYF. CDR3 coding DNA: TGTGCCAGCAGCCCCACTAGCGGGGGGGCGTACGAGCAGTACTTC.

This clonotype was found a few times. V usage is TRBV2 and J usage is TRBJ2-5, with D tentatively TRBD1 (5 bases). This CDR3 region has 15 residues. Germline loops: CDR1 SNHLY, CDR2 FYNNEI. Trimming left V 3 bases short and J 1 base short, with 12 bases between. The CDR3 DNA reads as TGTGCCAGCAGTGAGGGGCTTGGGGTCCAAGAGACCCAGTACTTC. Translation: CASSEGLGVQETQYF.

The gene calls are TRBV4-3 and TRBJ1-3; D is unresolved. The length of the CDR3 is 15 residues. V lost 1 base to trimming and J lost 1 base, with 8 bases between them. Germline assignment: CDR1 LGHNA and CDR2 YSLEER. The CDR3 loop is CASSQAPVSGNTIYF. As DNA, the CDR3 is TGCGCCAGCAGCCAAGCTCCCGTATCTGGAAACACCATATATTTT.

DNA for the CDR3: TGTGCCAGCTCATTAAACAGGGGGAGCACAGATACGCAGTATTTT. Translated, it gives CASSLNRGSTDTQYF. The J gene is TRBJ2-3, the V gene TRBV18; 8 positions agree with TRBD1. Germline lookup yields CDR1 KGHSH and CDR2 LQKENI. The ends lost 5 bases at V and 0 bases at J; junction bases unmatched: 4. This CDR3 spans 15 amino acids.

CDR3 DNA sequence: TGTGCCAGCACCTACCTTGGCGGGAGACAAGAGACCCAGTACTTC. It specifies CASTYLGGRQETQYF. The V and J genes are TRBV6-2 or TRBV6-3 and TRBJ2-5; 7 nucleotides agree with TRBD2. The J segment lost 2 bases and the V segment lost 7 bases, leaving 10 bases of the junction unmatched. CDR1 is MNHEY and CDR2 is SVGEGT in the germline V gene. The CDR3 has 15 amino acids.

This clonotype showed up many times. The chain links TRBV7-2 to TRBJ2-7; D unresolved. CDR1 SGHTA and CDR2 FQGNSA come from the germline V gene. CDR3 length equals 14 residues. V gave up 2 bases and J gave up 6 bases, with 14 bases separating them. CDR3 loop: CASSLIQEVGEQYF. CDR3 coding DNA: TGTGCCAGCAGCTTAATACAAGAGGTTGGCGAGCAGTACTTC.

This chain connects TRBV7-6 to TRBJ2-5, with 14 bases lining up with TRBD2. The CDR3 loop spans 15 amino acids. Germline values: CDR1 SGHVS, CDR2 FNYEAQ. The trim removed 2 bases at V and 7 bases at J, leaving 3 bases unmatched. CDR3 nucleotide sequence: TGTGCCAGCAGCTTAATTGGGACTAGCGGGGGGACCCAGTACTTC. Residues: CASSLIGTSGGTQYF.

The V call is TRBV28, the J call TRBJ2-7; no clear D. This CDR3 region has 12 residues. V gave up 4 bases and J gave up 5 bases, with 9 bases separating them. Germline V lookup: CDR1 MDHEN, CDR2 SYDVKM. The CDR3 protein is CASSSRPHEQYF. CDR3 nucleotides: TGTGCCAGCAGTTCACGTCCCCACGAGCAGTACTTC. Drawing the rest from reference TRBV28 and TRBJ2-7, the complete variable domain is DVKVTQSSRYLVKRTGEKVFLECVQDMDHENMFWYRQDPGLGLRLIYFSYDVKMKEKGDIPEGYSVSREKKERFSLILESASTNQTSMYLCASSSRPHEQYFGPGTRLTVT.

This clonotype was counted only a few times. V usage is TRBV6-1 and J usage is TRBJ2-2; the D call may be TRBD1 or TRBD2 (5 bases each). V shed 1 base and J shed 1 base, with 7 bases lying between them. The CDR3 loop spans 15 amino acids. Germline V gene lookup returns CDR1 MNHNS and CDR2 SASEGT. This chain's CDR3 is CASSEDGGNTGELFF. The CDR3 region has the DNA TGTGCCAGCAGTGAAGATGGGGGGAACACCGGGGAGCTGTTTTTT.

This clonotype was seen a few times. This rearrangement joins TRBV19 to TRBJ2-7, with 7 bases matching TRBD1. The CDR3 has 13 residues. CDR1 is LNHDA and CDR2 is SQIVND in the germline V gene (reference sequence). Losses at the gene ends were 1 base for V and 3 bases for J; bases not matched to a gene: 0. The CDR3 protein is CASSIGQGYEQYF. CDR3 bases: TGTGCCAGTAGTATAGGACAGGGCTACGAGCAGTACTTC.

CDR3 residues: CATSRAGPPYNEQFF. The CDR3 coding sequence is TGTGCCACCAGTAGGGCAGGGCCGCCATACAATGAGCAGTTCTTC. The chain is built from TRBV24-1 and TRBJ2-1; a possible D gene is TRBD1 (5 bases). The germline CDR1 and CDR2 sequences are KGHDR and SFDVKD. This CDR3 contains 15 residues. V gave up 6 bases and J gave up 4 bases, with 15 bases separating them.

This clonotype was counted between two and nine times. V gene TRBV5-6 combines with J gene TRBJ1-1, with TRBD1 matching 8 bases. CDR1 and CDR2 from the germline V gene are SGHDT and YYEEEE. Unmatched junction bases numbered 4, after V lost 2 bases and J lost 10 bases. The CDR3 is made up of 12 amino acids. In nucleotides, the CDR3 is TGTGCCAGCAGCTTTCATCAGGGGGCAGCTTTCTTT. It translates to CASSFHQGAAFF.

J is TRBJ2-1 and V is TRBV29-1; unclear D gene. Germline V gene data show CDR1 as SQVTM and CDR2 as ANQGSEA. This CDR3 is 11 amino acids long. With 7 bases removed from V and 3 bases from J, the gap between germline ends came to 7 bases. CDR3 DNA: TGCAGCGCTAGGAACTACAATGAGCAGTTCTTC. It translates to CSARNYNEQFF.

This clonotype was recorded many times. This chain connects TRBV27 to TRBJ2-5, with D hard to call. CDR1 and CDR2 from the germline V gene are MNHEY and SMNVEV (reference sequence). This CDR3 is built from 14 residues. Trimming removed 2 bases from V and 3 bases from J, with 10 bases in between. The chain's CDR3 is CASSLRGDKETQYF. The CDR3 DNA reads TGTGCCAGCAGTTTACGAGGAGATAAAGAGACCCAGTACTTC.

This clonotype was detected many times. The chain couples TRBV6-2 or TRBV6-3 to TRBJ2-3; a possible D gene is TRBD2 (6 bases). The CDR3 loop spans 15 amino acids. CDR1 MNHEY and CDR2 SVGEGT come from the germline V gene. Trimming took 0 bases from V and 4 from J, leaving 11 bases between them. CDR3 residues: CASSYSAASADTQYF. In DNA, the CDR3 is TGTGCCAGCAGTTACTCGGCGGCTAGCGCAGATACGCAGTATTTT.

This clonotype was seen a handful of times. The CDR3 here is CASGTSGGPTDTQYF. The CDR3 DNA reads as TGTGCCAGCGGGACTAGCGGGGGCCCCACAGATACGCAGTATTTT. V usage is TRBV6-6 and J usage is TRBJ2-3; 14 nucleotides line up with TRBD2. V lost 8 bases, J lost 2 bases, and 3 bases stayed unmatched. The CDR3 contains 15 residues. Germline-derived CDR1 and CDR2 are MNHNY and SVGAGI (reference sequence).

CDR3 nucleotides: TGTGCCAGCAGGGAGCGGGACGCTGCCTCCTACGAGCAGTACTTC. Protein: CASRERDAASYEQYF. V is TRBV2 and J is TRBJ2-7; 7 bases match TRBD2. This CDR3 spans 15 amino acids. V lost 6 bases, J lost 0 bases, and 8 bases stayed unmatched. Per germline, CDR1 SNHLY and CDR2 FYNNEI. The full variable domain, with the rest looked up from reference TRBV2 and TRBJ2-7, is EPEVTQTPSHQVTQMGQEVILRCVPISNHLYFYWYRQILGQKVEFLVSFYNNEISEKSEIFDDQFSVERPDGSNFTLKIRSTKLEDSAMYFCASRERDAASYEQYFGPGTRLTVT.